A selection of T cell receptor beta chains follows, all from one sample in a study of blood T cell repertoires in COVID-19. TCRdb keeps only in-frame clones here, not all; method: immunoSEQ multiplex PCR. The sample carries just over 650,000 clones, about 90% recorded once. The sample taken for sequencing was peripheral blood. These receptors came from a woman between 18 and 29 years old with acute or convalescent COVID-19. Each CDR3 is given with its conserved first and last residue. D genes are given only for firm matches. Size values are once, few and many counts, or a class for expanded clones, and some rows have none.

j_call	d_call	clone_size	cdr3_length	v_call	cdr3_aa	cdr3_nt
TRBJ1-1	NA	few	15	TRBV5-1	CASSLGDLPNTEAFF	TGCGCCAGCAGCTTGGGTGACTTACCGAACACTGAAGCTTTCTTT
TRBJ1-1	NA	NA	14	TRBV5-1	CASTGGASSAEAFF	TGCGCCAGCACGGGCGGGGCTTCTTCTGCTGAAGCTTTCTTT
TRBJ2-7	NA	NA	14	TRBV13	CASSASHNSYEQYF	TGTGCCAGCAGCGCCTCACATAACTCCTACGAGCAGTACTTC
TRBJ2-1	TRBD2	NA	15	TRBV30	CAWSVTSGGYNEQFF	TGTGCCTGGAGTGTAACTAGCGGGGGGTACAATGAGCAGTTCTTC
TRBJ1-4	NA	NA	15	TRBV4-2	CASSQNVGGEEKLFF	TGTGCCAGCAGCCAAAATGTGGGGGGGGAGGAAAAACTGTTTTTT
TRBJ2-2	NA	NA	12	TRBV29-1	CSVDRGTGELFF	TGCAGCGTTGACAGGGGCACCGGGGAGCTGTTTTTT
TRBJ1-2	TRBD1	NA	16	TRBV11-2	CASSLVWDRANYGYTF	TGTGCCAGCAGCTTAGTATGGGACAGGGCCAACTATGGCTACACCTTC
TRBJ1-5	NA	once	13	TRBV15	CATGPHSNQPQHF	TGTGCCACCGGGCCGCATAGCAATCAGCCCCAGCATTTT
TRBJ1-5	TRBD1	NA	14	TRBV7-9	CASSRQGVGQPQHF	TGTGCCAGCAGCAGACAGGGTGTAGGTCAGCCCCAGCATTTT
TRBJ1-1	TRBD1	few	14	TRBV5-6	CASSYGTANTEAFF	TGTGCCAGCAGCTACGGGACAGCGAACACTGAAGCTTTCTTT
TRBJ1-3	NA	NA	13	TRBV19	CASSKTVGNTIYF	TGTGCCAGTAGTAAAACAGTTGGAAACACCATATATTTT
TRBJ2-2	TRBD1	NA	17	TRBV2	CARSTDYRGLGTGELFF	TGTGCCAGGTCAACCGATTACAGGGGATTGGGCACCGGGGAGCTGTTTTTT
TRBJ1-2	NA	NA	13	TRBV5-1	CASRGRVDYGYTF	TGCGCCAGCAGAGGCAGGGTGGACTATGGCTACACCTTC
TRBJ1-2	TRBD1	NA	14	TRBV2	CASSGQGEYHGYTF	TGTGCCAGCTCTGGACAGGGGGAATACCATGGCTACACCTTC
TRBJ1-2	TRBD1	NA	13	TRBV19	CASSTGTDYGYTF	TGTGCCAGTAGTACCGGGACAGACTATGGCTACACCTTC
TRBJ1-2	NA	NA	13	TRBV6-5	CASTMGGSAGYTF	TGTGCCAGCACCATGGGGGGGTCTGCGGGCTACACCTTC
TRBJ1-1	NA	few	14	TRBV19	CASSNPGANTEAFF	TGTGCCAGTAGTAACCCAGGGGCGAACACTGAAGCTTTCTTT
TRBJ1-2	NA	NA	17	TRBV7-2	CASSLLWSLTHYYGYTF	TGTGCCAGCAGCTTATTGTGGAGCTTAACCCATTATTATGGCTACACCTTC
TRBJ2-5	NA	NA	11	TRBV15	CATRSQETQYF	TGTGCCACCAGGTCTCAAGAGACCCAGTACTTC
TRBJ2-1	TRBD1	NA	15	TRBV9	CASSVGETGKDEQFF	TGTGCCAGCAGCGTAGGTGAGACAGGGAAAGATGAGCAGTTCTTC
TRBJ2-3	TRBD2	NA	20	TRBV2	CASTLLAGGPIFERTDTQYF	TGTGCCAGCACCTTACTAGCGGGGGGGCCGATTTTTGAAAGGACAGATACGCAGTATTTT
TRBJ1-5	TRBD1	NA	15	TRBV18	CASSLGTEPNQPQHF	TGTGCCAGCTCACTCGGGACAGAGCCTAATCAGCCCCAGCATTTT
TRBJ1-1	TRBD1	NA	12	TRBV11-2	CASSLRGREAFF	TGTGCCAGCAGCTTAAGGGGGCGTGAAGCTTTCTTT
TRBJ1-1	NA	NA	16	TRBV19	CASAMGFGVLDTEAFF	TGTGCCAGTGCCATGGGGTTCGGGGTTTTGGACACTGAAGCTTTCTTT
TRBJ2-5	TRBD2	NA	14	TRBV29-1	CSVEPSGGQETQYF	TGCAGCGTTGAACCTAGCGGGGGGCAAGAGACCCAGTACTTC
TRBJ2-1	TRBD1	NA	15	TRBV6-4	CASSPDRSSYNEQFF	TGTGCCAGCAGCCCGGACAGGAGCTCCTACAATGAGCAGTTCTTC
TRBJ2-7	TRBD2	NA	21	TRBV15	CATSGPLAYYGTSGGWYEQYF	TGTGCCACCAGCGGCCCACTAGCCTATTATGGGACTAGCGGGGGTTGGTACGAGCAGTACTTC
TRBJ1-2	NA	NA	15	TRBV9	CASSPQAAIPYGYTF	TGTGCCAGCAGCCCCCAGGCTGCCATTCCCTATGGCTACACCTTC
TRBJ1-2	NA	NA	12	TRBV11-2	CASSLAGRGYTF	TGTGCCAGCAGCTTAGCCGGGAGGGGCTACACCTTC
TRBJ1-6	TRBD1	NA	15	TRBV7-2	CASSRDRGKNSPLHF	TGTGCCAGCAGCCGGGACAGGGGGAAAAATTCACCCCTCCACTTT
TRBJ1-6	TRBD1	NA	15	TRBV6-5	CASRPRQGADSPLHF	TGTGCCAGCAGACCTCGACAGGGGGCTGATTCACCCCTCCACTTT
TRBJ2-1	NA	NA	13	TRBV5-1	CASSPGSLPEQFF	TGCGCCAGCAGCCCGGGGTCGCTTCCTGAGCAGTTCTTC
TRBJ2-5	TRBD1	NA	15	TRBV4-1	CASSHPGQGVETQYF	TGCGCCAGCAGCCACCCGGGACAGGGGGTGGAGACCCAGTACTTC
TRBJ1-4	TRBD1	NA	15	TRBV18	CASSPWTGPNEKLFF	TGTGCCAGCTCACCATGGACAGGGCCGAATGAAAAACTGTTTTTT
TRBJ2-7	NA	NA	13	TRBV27	CASSSTQTYEQYF	TGTGCCAGCAGTTCGACTCAAACCTACGAGCAGTACTTC
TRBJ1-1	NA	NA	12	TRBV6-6	CATHQGNTEAFF	TGTGCCACCCACCAGGGGAACACTGAAGCTTTCTTT
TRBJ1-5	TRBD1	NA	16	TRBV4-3	CASSQDQDRGGQPQHF	TGCGCCAGCAGCCAAGACCAGGACAGGGGCGGTCAGCCCCAGCATTTT